This passage covers 30 T cell receptor beta chains from one sample sequenced in a study of tissue T cells after allogeneic stem cell transplantation. Repertoires were generated with immunoSEQ multiplex PCR, while TCRdb's copy carries only in-frame clones and drops some. The profile covers about 7,400 clones, with around 62% appearing a single time and about 0.8% taken by the ten largest. Source material: blood. Source of these receptors: a female BALB/c mouse in good health. The strain's MHC haplotype is H2-d.

Note on this clone: Germline and genes: mouse. The read terminates 1 residue before the CDR3 end, so the remaining end is supplied by the germline J gene. The chain is built from TRBV4 and TRBJ1-1; tentatively, D is TRBD1 (6 bases). The germline V gene encodes CDR1 LGHDT and CDR2 YNNKQL (reference sequence). CDR3 size: 14 residues. The ends were cut back, 4 bases at V and 0 bases at J, with 9 bases in the middle. Here the CDR3 reads CASSFRGTNTEVFF. The covered CDR3 bases are TGTGCCAGCAGCTTCAGGGGCACAAACACAGAAGTCTTC. The full variable domain, completed using reference TRBV4 and TRBJ1-1, is ETAVFQTPNYHVTQVGNEVSFNCKQTLGHDTMYWYKQDSKKLLKIMFSYNNKQLIVNETVPRRFSPQSSDKAHLNLRIKSVEPEDSAVYLCASSFRGTNTEVFFGKGTRLTVV.

Details on this clone: These gene names are mouse names. The DNA ends 1 residue before the CDR3 does, and the rest of the CDR3 is filled in from the germline J gene. The chain uses TRBV20 and TRBJ2-7; no definite D call. CDR3 size: 13 residues. With 2 bases removed from V and 4 bases from J, the gap between germline ends came to 12 bases. Germline assignment: CDR1 GFQATS and CDR2 STVNSAI. Incomplete CDR3 DNA: TGTGGTGCTAGGTTGGGAAATCATTATGAACAGTAC. It codes for CGARLGNHYEQY. The entire CDR3 protein reads CGARLGNHYEQYF.

In the case of this clone: The gene symbols are mouse symbols. Read data end 1 residue before the CDR3 end; the end is taken from the germline J gene. V is TRBV2 and J is TRBJ2-5, with D perhaps TRBD2 (6 bases). V was clipped by 0 bases and J by 4 bases, with 11 bases between them. Per the germline V gene, CDR1 is LGHNA and CDR2 is YSYQKL. This CDR3 is 15 amino acids long. CDR3 region: CASSQDGWGEDTQYF. The CDR3 DNA, read in part, is TGTGCCAGCAGCCAAGATGGCTGGGGAGAAGACACCCAGTAC.

On this clone itself: Gene names denote mouse genes. CDR3 bases read: TGTGCCAGCAGTGGGACTGGCCTCTATGAACAGTAC. This sequence encodes CASSGTGLYEQY. The entire CDR3 is CASSGTGLYEQYF. The rearrangement uses TRBV13-3 and TRBJ2-7, with TRBD2 matching over 7 bases. Sequencing ends 1 residue short of the CDR3 end; the germline J gene provides the rest. V shed 3 bases and J 3 bases; nucleotides not matched to a gene: 3. The length of the CDR3 is 13 residues. CDR1 is NNHDY, CDR2 SYVADS, per germline.

Comment on this clone: Here the gene names and germline are mouse. The missing CDR3 end, 1 residue past where the read stops, is filled in from the germline J gene. The rearrangement links TRBV5 to TRBJ2-4; 9 nucleotides match TRBD1. This CDR3 spans 14 amino acids. Looked up from germline, CDR1 is LGHNA and CDR2 is YNLKQL (reference sequence). V gave up 2 bases and J gave up 6 bases; unmatched junction bases: 3. CDR3 residues: CASSQLGTGNTLYF. The part of the CDR3 DNA that was read is TGTGCCAGCAGCCAATTGGGGACAGGGAACACCTTGTAC.

Concerning this clone: All gene names here are mouse names. The CDR3 sequence is CASGTGGGSAETLYF. CDR3 bases read: TGTGCCAGCGGCACAGGGGGCGGGAGTGCAGAAACGCTGTAT. V is TRBV13-2 and J is TRBJ2-3; the match to TRBD1 covers 9 bases. The observed sequence ends 1 residue before the CDR3 terminus, with the missing tail filled in from the germline J gene. Germline-derived CDR1 and CDR2 are NNHNN and SYGAGS (reference sequence). Trimming cost V 5 bases and J 0 bases; bases outside gene matches: 4. This CDR3 region has 15 residues.

A word on this clone: The gene names given are mouse names. The read terminates 1 residue before the CDR3 end, so the remaining end is supplied by the germline J gene. The chain has TRBV13-2 and TRBJ1-3; no definite D call. Germline values: CDR1 NNHNN, CDR2 SYGAGS (reference sequence). This CDR3 region has 14 residues. With 0 bases removed from V and 0 bases from J, the gap between germline ends came to 4 bases. CDR3 region: CASGDASSGNTLYF. Incomplete CDR3 DNA: TGTGCCAGCGGTGATGCCAGTTCTGGAAATACGCTCTAT.

This clone was seen once. The genes and germline here are from mouse. The read ends 1 residue early relative to the CDR3; the germline J gene fills the gap. The V and J genes are TRBV13-1 and TRBJ2-7; 9 bases are a match to TRBD2. The trim removed 0 bases at V and 0 bases at J, leaving 4 bases unmatched. Germline CDR1 is NSHNY and CDR2 is SYGAGN. The CDR3 is made up of 16 amino acids. The CDR3 loop is CASSDDGLGSSYEQYF. The sequenced CDR3 bases are TGTGCCAGCAGTGATGATGGACTGGGGAGCTCCTATGAACAGTAC.

Comment on this clone: Gene names and germline match the mouse. The part of the CDR3 DNA that was read is TGTGCCAGCAGCCAGGGGACAACAAACACCTTGTAC. Encoded protein: CASSQGTTNTLY. The entire CDR3 reads CASSQGTTNTLYF. This chain links TRBV5 with TRBJ2-4; possibly TRBD1 for D (6 bases). Sequencing ends 1 residue short of the CDR3 end; the germline J gene provides the rest. The CDR3 runs 13 residues. CDR1 is LGHNA and CDR2 is YNLKQL in the germline V gene (reference sequence). Trimming removed 3 bases at V and 5 bases at J, with 9 bases between.

Comment on this clone: The germline and genes are mouse ones. The read finishes 1 residue shy of the CDR3 end, and the germline J gene is used to complete it. The chain is built from TRBV13-2 and TRBJ2-5; possibly TRBD1 or TRBD2 for D (5 bases each). Germline V CDR1 and CDR2: NNHNN, SYGAGS (reference sequence). V gave up 4 bases and J gave up 4 bases, with 10 bases separating them. This CDR3 is 13 amino acids long. CDR3 bases read: TGTGCCAGCGGTCCGGGACGGGAAGACACCCAGTAC. Protein product: CASGPGREDTQY. The whole CDR3 region reads CASGPGREDTQYF.

Note on this clone: Mouse gene names apply. The read halts 1 residue ahead of the CDR3 end, with the missing end drawn from the germline J gene. This sequence joins TRBV13-2 and TRBJ2-2, with 10 bases aligning to TRBD1. This CDR3 region has 15 residues. V gave up 5 bases and J gave up 0 bases; unmatched junction bases: 1. Germline assignment: CDR1 NNHNN and CDR2 SYGAGS (reference sequence). The CDR3 protein is CASGGTGANTGQLYF. The covered CDR3 bases are TGTGCCAGCGGCGGGACAGGGGCAAACACCGGGCAGCTCTAC.

Turning to this clone: Each gene name is a mouse one. The DNA ends 1 residue before the CDR3 does, and the rest of the CDR3 is filled in from the germline J gene. This sequence joins TRBV19 and TRBJ2-5; tentative D call: TRBD1 (6 bases). This CDR3 comprises 14 residues. Germline V gives CDR1 FNHDT, CDR2 SITEND (reference sequence). Trimming removed 0 bases at V and 2 bases at J, with 7 bases between. The covered CDR3 bases are TGTGCCAGCAGTATAGGGGACATCCAAGACACCCAGTAC. Translating gives CASSIGDIQDTQY. The whole CDR3 protein reads CASSIGDIQDTQYF.

A remark on this clone: These gene names are mouse names. The missing CDR3 end, 1 residue past where the read stops, is filled in from the germline J gene. The V gene is TRBV1, the J gene TRBJ2-3; D unclear. Trimming took 0 bases from V and 1 from J, leaving 8 bases between them. Per germline, CDR1 NSQYPW and CDR2 LRSPGD (reference sequence). CDR3 size: 15 residues. This chain's CDR3 is CTCSADLGRAETLYF. The DNA read from the CDR3 is TGCACCTGCAGTGCAGATCTTGGGCGTGCAGAAACGCTGTAT. Based on the CDR3 plus reference TRBV1 and TRBJ2-3, the full variable domain is VTLLEQNPRWRLVPRGQAVNLRCILKNSQYPWMSWYQQDLQKQLQWLFTLRSPGDKEVKSLPGADYLATRVTDTELRLQVANMSQGRTLYCTCSADLGRAETLYFGSGTRLTVL.

This clone came up once. Mouse germline and gene names are used. Read coverage stops 1 residue before the CDR3 terminus; the germline J gene supplies the remainder. The rearrangement uses TRBV19 and TRBJ2-3, with TRBD2 identical over 9 bases. The length of the CDR3 is 15 residues. V was pared by 2 bases and J by 0 bases, with 1 base of the junction left unmatched. Germline V lookup: CDR1 FNHDT, CDR2 SITEND (reference sequence). CDR3 DNA, as far as it was read: TGTGCCAGCAGTATCTGGGGGGGTAGTGCAGAAACGCTGTAT. Its protein product is CASSIWGGSAETLY. The whole CDR3 protein is CASSIWGGSAETLYF. Combining the CDR3 with reference TRBV19 and TRBJ2-3 gives the whole variable domain GGIITQTPKFLIGQEGQKLTLKCQQNFNHDTMYWYRQDSGKGLRLIYYSITENDLQKGDLSEGYDASREKKSSFSLTVTSAQKNEMAVFLCASSIWGGSAETLYFGSGTRLTVL.

As for this clone: At one end the junction does not follow the germline gene, possibly because of a read error. Gene names denote mouse genes. The DNA ends 1 residue before the CDR3 does, and the rest of the CDR3 is filled in from the germline J gene. The same CDR3 is also encoded by other DNA sequences in this sample. The V call is TRBV20, the J call TRBJ1-4; a weak D match, TRBD1 (6 bases). The CDR3 contains 13 residues. The germline gives CDR1 GFQATS, CDR2 STVNSAI. The DNA read from the CDR3 is TGTGGGGCTAGGGGGGGGGCCAACGAAAGATTATTT. Its protein product is CGARGGANERLF. The entire CDR3 protein is CGARGGANERLFF.

Notes on this clone: Gene names refer to mouse genes. The CDR3 end is not reached by the read, which stops 1 residue before it; the germline J gene fills it in. The J gene is TRBJ1-4, the V gene TRBV15; possible D gene TRBD1, 6 bases. Germline V lookup: CDR1 SGHND, CDR2 FRSKSL. Trimming shortened V by 2 bases and J by 7 bases, and 8 bases separated the two germline ends. CDR3 length: 13 amino acids. This CDR3 is CASSLMGAERLFF. CDR3 DNA (partial): TGTGCCAGCAGTTTAATGGGGGCCGAAAGATTATTT.

Of note for this clone: These gene names are mouse names. The read ends 1 residue shy of where the CDR3 ends; the end is completed using the germline J gene. The chain employs TRBV24 and TRBJ2-3; 12 bases are shared with TRBD2. Germline values: CDR1 KGHTA, CDR2 FRNEEI. V was pared by 8 bases and J by 2 bases, with 2 bases of the junction left unmatched. The CDR3 is made up of 14 amino acids. The chain's CDR3 is CASGLGGVAETLYF. The DNA read from the CDR3 is TGTGCCAGCGGACTGGGGGGGGTTGCAGAAACGCTGTAT.

This clone was recorded a few times. The listed genes are named as in mouse. The read stops 1 residue short of the end of the CDR3; the missing end is completed from the germline J gene. The chain has TRBV5 and TRBJ1-5, with 7 bases identical to TRBD1. The germline V gene has CDR1 LGHNA and CDR2 YNLKQL (reference sequence). The V gene end was trimmed by 0 bases and the J gene end by 1 base; junction bases not matched to a gene: 6. This CDR3 region has 17 residues. The CDR3: CASSQEPSRGNNQAPLF. CDR3 bases read: TGTGCCAGCAGCCAAGAACCCTCCAGGGGGAACAACCAGGCTCCGCTT.

Turning to this clone: The gene names here belong to mouse. The read finishes 1 residue shy of the CDR3 end, and the germline J gene is used to complete it. The gene calls are TRBV13-1 and TRBJ1-1; the D is unclear. V lost 0 bases to trimming and J lost 3 bases, with 6 bases between them. The CDR3 length is 13 residues. Germline V gives CDR1 NSHNY, CDR2 SYGAGN. CDR3 in amino acids: CASSDAVYTEVFF. The sequenced CDR3 bases are TGTGCCAGCAGTGATGCAGTGTACACAGAAGTCTTC.

In regard to this clone: Gene names and germline refer to mouse. The read comes to an end 1 residue before the CDR3 does, leaving the germline J gene to fill in the end. The J gene is TRBJ2-5, the V gene TRBV2, with TRBD2 matching 9 bases. V shed 4 bases, J shed 3 bases, and the junction held 5 bases outside the gene matches. CDR1 is LGHNA and CDR2 is YSYQKL in the germline V gene. CDR3 length equals 15 residues. CDR3 bases read: TGTGCCAGCAGCCCATCTGGGGGGGGGCAAGACACCCAGTAC. Protein product: CASSPSGGGQDTQY. The full-length CDR3 reads as CASSPSGGGQDTQYF.

Concerning this clone: The genes are named according to mouse. The read finishes 1 residue shy of the CDR3 end, and the germline J gene is used to complete it. V usage is TRBV31 and J usage is TRBJ2-4; the D gene is possibly TRBD1 (6 bases). Germline V gene lookup returns CDR1 GKSSPN and CDR2 SITVG. This CDR3 has 16 amino acids. Trimming took off 1 base at V and 0 bases at J, with 14 bases between the two ends. CDR3 region: CAWSPAGTSSQNTLYF. The covered CDR3 bases are TGTGCCTGGAGTCCCGCGGGGACATCTAGTCAAAACACCTTGTAC. Together with reference TRBV31 and TRBJ2-4, the CDR3 gives the full variable domain: AQTIHQWPVAEIKAVGSPLSLGCTIKGKSSPNLYWYWQATGGTLQQLFYSITVGQVESVVQLNLSASRPKDDQFILSTEKLLLSHSGFYLCAWSPAGTSSQNTLYFGAGTRLSVL.

Comments on this clone: Each gene name is a mouse one. The read halts 1 residue ahead of the CDR3 end, with the missing end drawn from the germline J gene. The chain joins TRBV1 to TRBJ1-1; 8 nucleotides agree with TRBD1. This CDR3 is 15 amino acids long. V dropped 1 base and J dropped 1; count of bases not matched to a gene: 2. Germline CDR1 is NSQYPW and CDR2 is LRSPGD (reference sequence). The part of the CDR3 DNA that was read is TGCACCTGCAGTGCAGGTGACAGGGGGAACACAGAAGTCTTC. It translates to CTCSAGDRGNTEVF. The whole CDR3 sequence is CTCSAGDRGNTEVFF.

Details on this clone: The gene symbols are mouse symbols. The CDR3 is cut off 1 residue early in the read; its end comes from the germline J gene. The V call is TRBV31, the J call TRBJ1-4; possibly TRBD1 for D (6 bases). CDR3 length equals 13 residues. Looked up from germline, CDR1 is GKSSPN and CDR2 is SITVG. V gave up 4 bases and J gave up 3 bases, with 9 bases separating them. The CDR3 protein is CAWKQGTNERLFF. The sequenced CDR3 bases are TGTGCCTGGAAGCAGGGGACCAACGAAAGATTATTT.

A word on this clone: The gene symbols are mouse symbols. The read finishes 1 residue shy of the CDR3 end, and the germline J gene is used to complete it. This chain connects TRBV13-3 to TRBJ1-5; 7 nucleotides align to TRBD1. V was clipped by 3 bases and J by 6 bases; unmatched bases: 0. The CDR3 consists of 12 residues. The germline V gene encodes CDR1 NNHDY and CDR2 SYVADS. The CDR3 here is CASSGQGQAPLF. CDR3 DNA, as far as it was read: TGTGCCAGCAGTGGACAGGGCCAGGCTCCGCTT.

Concerning this clone: Any gene name here is a mouse gene name. The read terminates 1 residue before the CDR3 end, so the remaining end is supplied by the germline J gene. The chain links TRBV5 to TRBJ2-5, with D perhaps assigned TRBD1 or TRBD2 (5 bases each). With 2 bases removed from V and 0 bases from J, the gap between germline ends came to 9 bases. The germline V gene encodes CDR1 LGHNA and CDR2 YNLKQL (reference sequence). This CDR3 is 15 amino acids long. The CDR3 here is CASSQLRDNQDTQYF. The part of the CDR3 DNA that was read is TGTGCCAGCAGCCAACTCCGGGACAACCAAGACACCCAGTAC.

As regards this clone: Gene labels here are mouse ones. The read is 1 residue too short to cover the CDR3 end, so that end is filled in from the germline J gene. V gene TRBV1 combines with J gene TRBJ1-4; TRBD1 matches at 12 bases. The CDR3 consists of 17 residues. Trimming cost V 5 bases and J 4 bases; bases outside gene matches: 8. CDR1 and CDR2 (germline): NSQYPW, LRSPGD (reference sequence). This chain's CDR3 is CTCSHRDRGRGNERLFF. Partial CDR3 DNA: TGCACCTGCAGTCATCGGGACAGGGGGCGGGGCAACGAAAGATTATTT.

Notes on this clone: Gene names are mouse gene names. The CDR3 extends 1 residue past the end of the read, so its final part is completed from the germline J gene. This chain connects TRBV31 to TRBJ2-7; 10 nucleotides agree with TRBD2. CDR1 is GKSSPN, CDR2 SITVG, per germline. The CDR3 is 13 residues long. The junction had 4 bases not matched to a gene; V was cut back by 2 bases and J by 6 bases. The CDR3 bases that were read are TGTGCCTGGAGTTGGGACTGGGGAGGTGAACAGTAC. This codes for CAWSWDWGGEQY. The complete CDR3 sequence is CAWSWDWGGEQYF.

On this clone itself: Each gene name is a mouse one. Read data end 1 residue before the CDR3 end; the end is taken from the germline J gene. The chain couples TRBV4 to TRBJ2-5; tentative D call: TRBD2 (6 bases). The length of the CDR3 is 14 residues. Germline V CDR1 and CDR2: LGHDT, YNNKQL (reference sequence). The germline V and J ends were trimmed by 5 bases and 1 base, with 10 bases remaining between them. The covered CDR3 bases are TGTGCCAGCAGCCCCATGGGGGACCAAGACACCCAGTAC. Translation: CASSPMGDQDTQY. The CDR3, in full, reads CASSPMGDQDTQYF.

Comments on this clone: Mouse gene names apply. The read stops 1 residue short of the end of the CDR3; the missing end is completed from the germline J gene. The chain employs TRBV2 and TRBJ2-4; D is ambiguous. Germline V gene sequence: CDR1 LGHNA, CDR2 YSYQKL. CDR3 length: 12 amino acids. The V end was cut by 4 bases, the J end by 0 bases, with 2 bases between. The CDR3 is CASSLSQNTLYF. CDR3 bases read: TGTGCCAGCAGCCTTAGTCAAAACACCTTGTAC.

On this clone: Each gene name is a mouse one. The CDR3 end is not reached by the read, which stops 1 residue before it; the germline J gene fills it in. The rearrangement links TRBV5 to TRBJ1-1; D is uncertain. The V gene's germline CDR1 is LGHNA and CDR2 YNLKQL (reference sequence). The length of the CDR3 is 15 residues. V was pared by 0 bases and J by 0 bases, with 8 bases between. The CDR3 sequence: CASSQDGEANTEVFF. The CDR3 DNA, read in part, is TGTGCCAGCAGCCAAGACGGGGAAGCAAACACAGAAGTCTTC.